Listed below are T cell receptor beta chains from one sample, sequenced in a study of molecular identifiers for immune sequencing clone quantification. TCRdb recomputed calls from the PCR reads with MiXCR, one row per CDR3 protein. The sample has about 630,000 distinct CDR3 sequences; around 25% are singletons. Sequencing was carried out using naive CD8+ T cells from blood, with Jurkat cell RNA spiked in. The receptors come from a human donor in good health. Some libraries in this study had Jurkat cell RNA spiked in. CDR3s include the opening cysteine and the closing phenylalanine or tryptophan. D genes are given only for firm matches. Clone sizes are given selectively: once, few, many, or a class where the clone is expanded.

clone_size | j_call | v_call | d_call | cdr3_nt | cdr3_aa
. | TRBJ1-2 | TRBV19 | TRBD1 | TGTGCCAGTAGTACCGCGACAGGGGGCGACTATGGCTACACCTTC | CASSTATGGDYGYTF
many | TRBJ2-7 | TRBV4-1 | . | TGCGCCAGCAGCCAAGACCGCGAACAGCCCTACGAGCAGTACTTC | CASSQDREQPYEQYF
few | TRBJ2-7 | TRBV4-3 | TRBD2 | TGCGCCAGCAGCCAAGATAGGTCGGGAGGCTACGAGCAGTACTTC | CASSQDRSGGYEQYF
many | TRBJ2-7 | TRBV11-2 | TRBD2 | TGTGCCAGCAACAATGGGGGACTAGCCTACGAGCAGTACTTC | CASNNGGLAYEQYF
. | TRBJ2-7 | TRBV6-2/TRBV6-3 | . | TGTGCCAGCGGACACCCAAAGGTGAACTACGAGCAGTACTTC | CASGHPKVNYEQYF
many | TRBJ2-2 | TRBV7-8 | . | TGTGCCAGCAGCTTAGTGAAGGGGAGGTCCGGGGAGCTGTTTTTT | CASSLVKGRSGELFF
. | TRBJ2-7 | TRBV20-1 | TRBD1 | TGCAGTGCTAGATGGACAGGGATAACCTACGAGCAGTACTTC | CSARWTGITYEQYF
. | TRBJ2-7 | TRBV3-1 | . | TGTGCCAGCAGCCAAACGCTCTACGAGCAGTACTTC | CASSQTLYEQYF
. | TRBJ1-2 | TRBV2 | . | TGTGCCAGCAGTGAAGCGTTCTTGGGAGAGATTAACTATGGCTACACCTTC | CASSEAFLGEINYGYTF
. | TRBJ2-2 | TRBV4-3 | . | TGCGCCAGCGGTCCTGGGATAGCGGCCACCGGGGAGCTGTTTTTT | CASGPGIAATGELFF
many | TRBJ2-7 | TRBV29-1 | . | TGCAGCGTTGTTGGTCAGGGATACTACGAGCAGTACTTC | CSVVGQGYYEQYF
few | TRBJ2-3 | TRBV19 | . | TGTGCCAGTTGCCCAGATTACACAGATACGCAGTATTTT | CASCPDYTDTQYF
. | TRBJ2-1 | TRBV11-2 | . | TGTGGCAGCAGCTTAGATGGCAATGAGCAGTTCTTC | CGSSLDGNEQFF
. | TRBJ2-1 | TRBV19 | . | TGTGCCAGTATGTTCGCGGGGGCCCTGGGTGAGCAGTTCTTC | CASMFAGALGEQFF
. | TRBJ2-2 | TRBV10-2 | TRBD2 | TGCGCCAGCACCCCCCTAGCGGGCAACACCGGGGAGCTGTTTTTT | CASTPLAGNTGELFF
few | TRBJ1-1 | TRBV5-5 | . | TGTGCCAGCCTGCTGGGATCTTATTTTAACACTGAAGCTTTCTTT | CASLLGSYFNTEAFF
many | TRBJ2-3 | TRBV7-8 | . | TGTGCCAGCAGCTTAGCAGGGGGTCGGAGCACAGATACGCAGTATTTT | CASSLAGGRSTDTQYF
few | TRBJ2-7 | TRBV6-6 | . | TGTGCCAGCAGTTACTCGGCCACGGAGTTCTACGAGCAGTACTTC | CASSYSATEFYEQYF
. | TRBJ2-7 | TRBV25-1 | . | TGTGCCAGCAGTGATTTGGGGGGTTCCTACGAGCAGTACTTC | CASSDLGGSYEQYF
. | TRBJ2-3 | TRBV9 | TRBD1 | TGTGCCAGCAGCGTAGGAGGGACAGGGGGGCGAGATACGCTGTATTTT | CASSVGGTGGRDTLYF
. | TRBJ2-3 | TRBV20-1 | TRBD2 | TGCAGTGCTCGCTGGGGACTAGCGGGGAGCACAGATACGCAGTATTTT | CSARWGLAGSTDTQYF
many | TRBJ1-5 | TRBV6-5 | . | TGTGCCAGCGCCCGACAGTTAGGCAATCAGCCCCAGCATTTT | CASARQLGNQPQHF
. | TRBJ1-6 | TRBV27 | . | TGTGCCAGCAGTTCTGAACAGGGTATGAATTCACCCCTCCACTTT | CASSSEQGMNSPLHF
few | TRBJ2-7 | TRBV4-3 | . | TGCGCCAGCAGCCAAGTAGTATCTAACTACGAGCAGTACTTC | CASSQVVSNYEQYF
. | TRBJ2-3 | TRBV12-3/TRBV12-4 | TRBD1 | TGTGCCAGCAGCTTCAGGGGGCAGGTAGATACGCAGTATTTT | CASSFRGQVDTQYF
many | TRBJ2-7 | TRBV14 | . | TGTGCCAGCAGCCAAGGACAGGCCTTGGAGCAGTACTTC | CASSQGQALEQYF
many | TRBJ2-5 | TRBV29-1 | TRBD2 | TGCAGCGTTGAAGTACTAGCGGGTACCTACCAAGAGACCCAGTACTTC | CSVEVLAGTYQETQYF
many | TRBJ2-5 | TRBV7-9 | . | TGTGCCAGCAGCTCGGTAGACGAGACCCAGTACTTC | CASSSVDETQYF
. | TRBJ1-1 | TRBV2 | TRBD1 | TGTGCCAGCAGTGAAGCTCATATAGGGACAGGGGGACTGAACACTGAAGCTTTCTTT | CASSEAHIGTGGLNTEAFF
few | TRBJ2-3 | TRBV2 | TRBD2 | TGTGCCAGCAGTCCAGAGGCCGGGACTAGCCCCACAGATACGCAGTATTTT | CASSPEAGTSPTDTQYF
many | TRBJ1-1 | TRBV6-5 | . | TGTGCCAGCAGTCAACAGAAACCTGTAAACACTGAAGCTTTCTTT | CASSQQKPVNTEAFF
many | TRBJ2-3 | TRBV6-5 | TRBD2 | TGTGCCAGCAGCCTAACTCGGGAGGGTACAGATACGCAGTATTTT | CASSLTREGTDTQYF
. | TRBJ2-7 | TRBV19 | . | TGTGCCAGTAGTATTTCTAGCGAGAGCTCCTACGAGCAGTACTTC | CASSISSESSYEQYF
many | TRBJ2-5 | TRBV5-1 | . | TGCGCCAGCAGCTTTCTTACAGTTGGGGAGACCCAGTACTTC | CASSFLTVGETQYF
many | TRBJ1-2 | TRBV6-5 | . | TGTGCCAGCAGTCCGAGACCTGTATTTTTTTATGGCTACACCTTC | CASSPRPVFFYGYTF
many | TRBJ1-5 | TRBV15 | . | TGTGCCACCAGCAGTAGCAATCAGCCCCAGCATTTT | CATSSSNQPQHF
few | TRBJ1-6 | TRBV19 | TRBD1 | TGTGCCAGTTGGGACCAGGGGGCGGATTCACCCCTCCACTTT | CASWDQGADSPLHF
many | TRBJ1-1 | TRBV6-2/TRBV6-3 | . | TGTGCCAGCAGTTACAATGGTGCTGAAGCTTTCTTT | CASSYNGAEAFF
few | TRBJ2-2 | TRBV2 | . | TGTGCCAGCAGTCGGGAAGCAAGTTCTGCGAACACCGGGGAGCTGTTTTTT | CASSREASSANTGELFF
few | TRBJ2-7 | TRBV4-3 | . | TGCGCCAGCAGCCAAGATGCCAGCCCCCAAACCCACGAGCAGTACTTC | CASSQDASPQTHEQYF
few | TRBJ2-7 | TRBV20-1 | . | TGCAGTGCTAGTATACAGAAGGACCGAAGTCTGGGATACGAGCAGTACTTC | CSASIQKDRSLGYEQYF